Listed below are T cell receptor beta chains from one sample, sequenced in a study of blood T cell repertoires in COVID-19. The repertoire was sequenced with immunoSEQ multiplex PCR; TCRdb's copy has only in-frame clones and lacks some. This table has about 200,000 clones, roughly 84% appearing once. Sequencing used peripheral blood. These TCRs come from a human donor in a cohort sampled during active COVID-19. Both conserved end residues are part of each CDR3. D genes are given only for firm matches. Where a row states a size, it is once, few, many or the class of an expanded clone; other rows omit it.

abundance	d_gene	v_gene	j_gene	CDR3aa	CDR3nt
.	TRBD1	TRBV18	TRBJ2-1	CASSPRDRGRYNEQFF	TGTGCCAGCTCACCTCGGGACAGGGGGAGGTACAATGAGCAGTTCTTC
.	.	TRBV18	TRBJ2-5	CASSPGAGEETQYF	TGTGCCAGCTCACCGGGGGCTGGGGAGGAGACCCAGTACTTC
.	.	TRBV2	TRBJ2-1	CASREEGAINEQFF	TGTGCCAGCAGGGAGGAGGGGGCAATCAATGAGCAGTTCTTC
.	.	TRBV5-1	TRBJ1-2	CASSYLGGYTF	TGCGCCAGCAGCTATCTCGGTGGCTACACCTTC
.	TRBD2	TRBV19	TRBJ2-3	CASRLAGSTDTQYF	TGTGCCAGCCGACTAGCGGGTAGCACAGATACGCAGTATTTT
.	.	TRBV29-1	TRBJ1-1	CSVSLSAEAFF	TGCAGCGTCTCCCTTTCCGCTGAAGCTTTCTTT
.	TRBD1	TRBV2	TRBJ2-7	CASKPRQGASYEQYF	TGTGCCAGCAAGCCAAGACAGGGGGCCTCCTACGAGCAGTACTTC
once	TRBD1	TRBV5-1	TRBJ1-1	CASSLGQGPTEAFF	TGCGCCAGCAGCTTAGGACAGGGACCCACTGAAGCTTTCTTT
.	.	TRBV27	TRBJ1-5	CASKTRTDSNQPQHF	TGTGCCAGCAAGACACGGACAGATAGCAATCAGCCCCAGCATTTT
.	.	TRBV27	TRBJ2-5	CASSLRRVSQETQYF	TGTGCCAGCAGCCTCCGGAGGGTAAGCCAAGAGACCCAGTACTTC
.	TRBD2	TRBV27	TRBJ2-3	CASSLVGTGTSEVLIPDTQYF	TGTGCCAGCAGTTTAGTTGGGACCGGGACTAGTGAAGTTTTGATCCCGGATACGCAGTATTTT
few	TRBD2	TRBV10-1	TRBJ2-3	CASSDGTSGTDTQYF	TGCGCCAGCAGTGACGGGACTAGCGGCACAGATACGCAGTATTTT
.	.	TRBV3-1/TRBV3-2	TRBJ1-5	CASSQDTDQPQHF	TGTGCCAGCAGCCAAGATACGGATCAGCCCCAGCATTTT
.	.	TRBV15	TRBJ1-3	CATSRDLTGNTIYF	TGTGCCACCAGCAGAGACCTAACTGGAAACACCATATATTTT
few	TRBD1	TRBV5-5	TRBJ1-5	CASSPGTGLGINQPQHF	TGTGCCAGCAGCCCTGGGACAGGGTTAGGGATAAATCAGCCCCAGCATTTT
.	.	TRBV27	TRBJ2-3	CASRTDITDTQYF	TGTGCCAGCCGGACTGATATCACAGATACGCAGTATTTT
.	.	TRBV18	TRBJ1-1	CASSQGTGTEAFF	TGTGCCAGCTCTCAGGGGACGGGAACTGAAGCTTTCTTT
few	.	TRBV10-1	TRBJ2-4	CASSDSLGGAKNIQYF	TGCGCCAGCAGCGATTCACTGGGGGGAGCCAAAAACATTCAGTACTTC
once	TRBD2	TRBV29-1	TRBJ2-1	CSVEVALAGGYEQFF	TGCAGCGTTGAAGTTGCACTAGCGGGAGGCTATGAGCAGTTCTTC
.	.	TRBV25-1	TRBJ2-3	CATLLATTSTDTQYF	TGTGCCACCCTCCTAGCGACCACTAGCACAGATACGCAGTATTTT
.	.	TRBV7-9	TRBJ2-3	CASSLYGTYGDTQYF	TGTGCCAGCAGCCTTTATGGGACTTATGGAGATACGCAGTATTTT
.	.	TRBV19	TRBJ2-5	CASSIGRQKETQYF	TGTGCCAGTAGTATAGGTCGACAGAAAGAGACCCAGTACTTC
.	.	TRBV10-3	TRBJ2-7	CAISVNPVYEQYF	TGTGCCATCAGTGTTAACCCGGTCTACGAGCAGTACTTC
.	TRBD1	TRBV7-9	TRBJ1-1	CASSLGTRGDRYTEAFF	TGTGCCAGCAGCTTAGGCACAAGGGGGGACAGGTACACTGAAGCTTTCTTT
.	TRBD2	TRBV7-2	TRBJ2-7	CASSLGSGSTYEQYF	TGTGCCAGCAGCTTAGGAAGCGGGAGCACCTACGAGCAGTACTTC
.	TRBD1	TRBV6-2/TRBV6-3	TRBJ2-5	CASSRRTGWGETQYF	TGTGCCAGCAGTCGAAGGACAGGTTGGGGAGAGACCCAGTACTTC
.	TRBD2	TRBV19	TRBJ2-2	CASRRLAGDDTGELFF	TGTGCCAGTAGGCGACTAGCGGGAGATGACACCGGGGAGCTGTTTTTT
.	.	TRBV5-1	TRBJ2-2	CASSSTAQVGTGELFF	TGCGCCAGCAGCTCCACAGCCCAGGTCGGCACCGGGGAGCTGTTTTTT
.	.	TRBV28	TRBJ1-2	CASSYNYGYTF	TGTGCCAGCAGCTACAACTATGGCTACACCTTC
.	TRBD1	TRBV5-4	TRBJ1-6	CASSKDREGSPLHF	TGTGCCAGCAGCAAGGACAGGGAAGGTTCACCCCTCCACTTT
.	.	TRBV14	TRBJ1-1	CASSQGPTVHTEAFF	TGTGCCAGCAGCCAAGGCCCGACAGTACACACTGAAGCTTTCTTT
few	TRBD1	TRBV3-1/TRBV3-2	TRBJ1-5	CASSFGTDPQHF	TGTGCCAGCAGCTTTGGGACAGACCCCCAGCATTTT
once	TRBD1	TRBV5-1	TRBJ1-6	CASSSGQVPRENNSPLHF	TGCGCCAGCAGCTCCGGACAGGTACCCAGGGAGAATAATTCACCCCTCCACTTT
.	.	TRBV20-1	TRBJ1-2	CSVRRGGGYTF	TGCAGTGTTCGCAGGGGTGGTGGCTACACCTTC
.	.	TRBV19	TRBJ2-5	CASSLAGNWEETQYF	TGTGCCAGTAGTCTCGCGGGGAATTGGGAAGAGACCCAGTACTTC
.	TRBD1	TRBV5-1	TRBJ2-5	CASSLAIGRGREETQYF	TGCGCCAGCAGCTTGGCCATTGGTAGGGGGCGGGAAGAGACCCAGTACTTC
.	TRBD2	TRBV28	TRBJ2-7	CASSFKGRGLGSEQYF	TGTGCCAGCAGTTTCAAGGGGAGGGGTCTTGGAAGCGAGCAGTACTTC
.	.	TRBV6-5	TRBJ2-7	CASSYRGNSYEQYF	TGTGCCAGCAGTTACCGCGGGAACTCCTACGAGCAGTACTTC
.	.	TRBV19	TRBJ2-7	CASSNPRREGQYF	TGTGCCAGTAGTAACCCCCGCCGGGAAGGGCAGTACTTC
.	TRBD2	TRBV19	TRBJ2-1	CASSLTSGYLPRNEQFF	TGTGCCAGTAGTTTGACTAGCGGATACCTCCCAAGAAACGAGCAGTTCTTC
.	.	TRBV18	TRBJ2-7	CASSPSRDFEQYF	TGTGCCAGCTCACCAAGCCGGGACTTCGAGCAGTACTTC
once	TRBD1	TRBV18	TRBJ1-2	CASSPPGTEYYGYTF	TGTGCCAGCTCACCACCCGGGACAGAATACTATGGCTACACCTTC
.	TRBD1	TRBV27	TRBJ1-1	CASRRTGGTEAFF	TGTGCCAGCAGACGGACAGGGGGCACTGAAGCTTTCTTT
once	.	TRBV5-4	TRBJ2-3	CASSSPFYNTQYF	TGTGCCAGCAGCTCCCCCTTCTATAATACGCAGTATTTT
.	.	TRBV27	TRBJ1-4	CASSLSQGPNEKLFF	TGTGCCAGCAGTTTGAGTCAGGGGCCTAATGAAAAACTGTTTTTT
.	.	TRBV21-1	TRBJ2-7	CASSVGGSSGWTSVIYEQYF	TGTGCCAGCAGCGTAGGAGGGTCCTCCGGTTGGACTAGCGTCATATACGAGCAGTACTTC
.	.	TRBV5-6	TRBJ1-1	CASTDIGGENTEAFF	TGTGCCAGCACCGATATAGGCGGAGAGAACACTGAAGCTTTCTTT
.	TRBD2	TRBV11-1	TRBJ2-3	CASGAGEVGTDTQYF	TGTGCCTCTGGGGCGGGAGAGGTCGGGACAGATACGCAGTATTTT
.	TRBD1	TRBV28	TRBJ1-5	CASSPGQGVEPQHF	TGTGCCAGCAGTCCGGGACAGGGAGTAGAGCCCCAGCATTTT
.	.	TRBV30	TRBJ1-2	CAWRLSSADYYGYTF	TGTGCCTGGAGGCTCAGCAGTGCAGACTACTATGGCTACACCTTC
.	.	TRBV12-3/TRBV12-4	TRBJ2-5	CASSWWTEETQYF	TGTGCCAGCAGTTGGTGGACAGAAGAGACCCAGTACTTC
.	.	TRBV6-2/TRBV6-3	TRBJ2-5	CASSFGTELSILGGETQYF	TGTGCCAGCAGTTTCGGGACAGAACTTTCTATTTTAGGGGGGGAGACCCAGTACTTC
.	.	TRBV5-1	TRBJ2-1	CASSLWTEYNEQFF	TGCGCCAGCAGCTTATGGACAGAGTACAATGAGCAGTTCTTC